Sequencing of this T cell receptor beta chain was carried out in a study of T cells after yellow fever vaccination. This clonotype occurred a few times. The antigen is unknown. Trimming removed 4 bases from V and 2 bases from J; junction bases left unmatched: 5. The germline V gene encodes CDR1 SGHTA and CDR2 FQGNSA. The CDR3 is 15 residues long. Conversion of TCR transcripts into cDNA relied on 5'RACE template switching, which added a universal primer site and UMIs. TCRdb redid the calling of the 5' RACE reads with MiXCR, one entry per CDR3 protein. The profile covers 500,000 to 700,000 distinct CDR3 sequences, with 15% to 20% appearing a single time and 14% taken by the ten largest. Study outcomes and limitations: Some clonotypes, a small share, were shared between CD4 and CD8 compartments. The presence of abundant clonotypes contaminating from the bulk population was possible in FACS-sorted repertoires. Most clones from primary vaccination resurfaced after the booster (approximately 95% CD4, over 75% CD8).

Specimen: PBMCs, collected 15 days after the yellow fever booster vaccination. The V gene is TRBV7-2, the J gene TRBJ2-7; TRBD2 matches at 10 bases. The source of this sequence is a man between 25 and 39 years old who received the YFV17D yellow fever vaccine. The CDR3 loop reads CASSSSGREPYEQYF. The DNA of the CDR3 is TGTGCCAGCAGCTCTAGCGGGAGAGAACCCTACGAGCAGTACTTC.